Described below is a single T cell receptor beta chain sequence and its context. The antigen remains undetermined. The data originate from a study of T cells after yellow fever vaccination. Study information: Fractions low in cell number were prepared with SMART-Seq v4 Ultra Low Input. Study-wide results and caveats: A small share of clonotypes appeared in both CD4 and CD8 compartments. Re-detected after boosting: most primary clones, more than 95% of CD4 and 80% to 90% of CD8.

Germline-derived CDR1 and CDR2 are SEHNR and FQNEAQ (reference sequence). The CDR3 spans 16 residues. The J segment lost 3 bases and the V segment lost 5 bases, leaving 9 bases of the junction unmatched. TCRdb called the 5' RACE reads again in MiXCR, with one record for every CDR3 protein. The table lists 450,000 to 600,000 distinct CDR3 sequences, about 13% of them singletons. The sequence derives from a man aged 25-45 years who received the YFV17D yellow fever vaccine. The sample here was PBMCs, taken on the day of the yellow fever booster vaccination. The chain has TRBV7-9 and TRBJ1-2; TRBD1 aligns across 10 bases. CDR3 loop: CASSPPRGTGDYGYTF. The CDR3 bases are TGTGCCAGCAGCCCCCCCCGGGGGACAGGGGACTATGGCTACACCTTC.